This T cell receptor beta chain was identified during a study of T cell responses to AZD1222 COVID-19 vaccine. Study observations and caveats: The number of AZD1222 recipients seropositive at baseline was only five to seven. Recipients of two AZD1222 doses showed rising Spike-specific TCR breadth and depth. Among spike-specific TCRs, nearly half reportedly target unmutated variant regions. The donor cohort was predominantly white British with a female majority, and clonal diversity may have been underestimated.

As regards this clone: What it binds is not known.

Trimming cost V 3 bases and J 7 bases, with 13 bases left between them. The germline V gene has CDR1 LNHDA and CDR2 SQIVND (reference sequence). CDR3 length: 13 amino acids. Produced via immunoSEQ multiplex PCR; TCRdb's table is partial and in-frame only. Of under 100,000 clones listed, approximately 91% are singletons. Sequences were derived from peripheral blood, sampled on day 0 of AZD1222 vaccination. This clonotype was obtained from an adult in good health. The V call is TRBV19, the J call TRBJ2-7, with D uncertain. CDR3 coding DNA: TGTGCCAGTAGTATTATCCGTTTTGGTGAGCAGTACTTC. This sequence encodes CASSIIRFGEQYF.